A selection of T cell receptor beta chains follows, all from one sample in a study of radiotherapy plus CTLA-4 blockade in lung cancer. The method was immunoSEQ multiplex PCR; TCRdb's version includes in-frame clones alone and lacks a portion of them. There are approximately 110,000 clones in the sample; more than 75% occur only once, and 3% to 4% lies in the top ten. The specimen was peripheral blood, collected from a patient treated with radiotherapy plus ipilimumab. The receptors come from a human donor with non-small cell lung cancer that progressed on radiotherapy plus ipilimumab. Some clones in this sample may be carry-over from other donors' samples. Both conserved end residues are part of each CDR3. The D gene is left open where the match is weak. Rows may omit the clone size; those that give it use once, few, many or a size class.

j_call	clone_size	v_call	d_call	cdr3_nt	cdr3_aa
TRBJ1-1	.	TRBV7-4	TRBD1	TGTGCCAGCAGCCCCAACACAGGGGTCACTGAAGCTTTCTTT	CASSPNTGVTEAFF
TRBJ1-2	.	TRBV5-1	TRBD1	TGCGCCAGCAGCAACCGACTACAGGGGAGTAACTATGGCTACACCTTC	CASSNRLQGSNYGYTF
TRBJ2-6	.	TRBV18	.	TGTGCCAGCTCACCACAACCGTATTACTCTGGGGCCAACGTCCTGACTTTC	CASSPQPYYSGANVLTF
TRBJ2-1	.	TRBV5-1	.	TGCGCCAGCAGCTTGGAGAATGAGCAGTTCTTC	CASSLENEQFF
TRBJ2-2	.	TRBV7-3	.	TGTGCCAGCAGCCCATGGGGGAACGCGAACACCGGGGAGCTGTTTTTT	CASSPWGNANTGELFF
TRBJ2-7	.	TRBV29-1	.	TGCAGCGTTGACGCCGGGAACTACGAGCAGTACTTC	CSVDAGNYEQYF
TRBJ2-3	.	TRBV30	TRBD2	TGTGCCTGGAGTGTACTACTAGCGGGGCTCACAGATACGCAGTATTTT	CAWSVLLAGLTDTQYF
TRBJ1-2	.	TRBV27	.	TGTGCCAGCAGTTTCGAAGCGGAGGGTCAAAATGGACGGTTTGGCTACACCTTC	CASSFEAEGQNGRFGYTF
TRBJ1-1	.	TRBV4-3	TRBD1	TGCGCCAGCAGCCAAGAGGGGGTGAGGGGGCTGATAAACACTGAAGCTTTCTTT	CASSQEGVRGLINTEAFF
TRBJ1-5	.	TRBV5-6	.	TGTGCCAGCAGCCCCAGATATAGCAATCAGCCCCAGCATTTT	CASSPRYSNQPQHF
TRBJ1-2	few	TRBV4-3	.	TGCGCCAGCAGCCAAGATGTCCGACAGTCCGTCTATGGCTACACCTTC	CASSQDVRQSVYGYTF
TRBJ2-7	.	TRBV7-2	TRBD1	TGTGCCAGCAGCGGACAGGGAATGTACGAGCAGTACTTC	CASSGQGMYEQYF
TRBJ2-3	few	TRBV18	.	TGTGCCAGCTCACCCTGGGCCAGTACAGATACGCAGTATTTT	CASSPWASTDTQYF
TRBJ1-4	.	TRBV4-2	TRBD1	TGTGCCAGCAGCCTCCAAGACGATGGGGGACAGGTGGGCGAAAAACTGTTTTTT	CASSLQDDGGQVGEKLFF
TRBJ2-1	.	TRBV7-9	.	TGTGCCAGCAGCCCAGGGATCTGGGGAGATGAGCAGTTCTTC	CASSPGIWGDEQFF
TRBJ2-7	.	TRBV29-1	TRBD2	TGCAGCGTTGAGGGGGCACTAGCGGGGGGAAACTACGAGCAGTACTTC	CSVEGALAGGNYEQYF
TRBJ2-1	.	TRBV19	.	TGTGCCACCCAATGGGGTAGCTCCTACAATGAGCAGTTCTTC	CATQWGSSYNEQFF
TRBJ1-4	few	TRBV9	TRBD1	TGTGCCAGCAGCGTAGGTCTAACAGGGGGCACACTCAATGAAAAACTGTTTTTT	CASSVGLTGGTLNEKLFF
TRBJ1-2	.	TRBV9	.	TGTGCCAGCAGCGTAGGTTTAGCATTAAGCTATGGCTACACCTTC	CASSVGLALSYGYTF
TRBJ1-2	few	TRBV6-5	.	TGTGCCAGCAAGGGACAAAACTATGGCTACACCTTC	CASKGQNYGYTF
TRBJ1-1	.	TRBV20-1	.	TGCAGTGTGCTAGACACTGAAGCTTTCTTT	CSVLDTEAFF
TRBJ2-3	few	TRBV18	TRBD2	TGTGCCAGCGCAACTAGCGGGGGGGCTGGCACAGATACGCAGTATTTT	CASATSGGAGTDTQYF
TRBJ2-1	.	TRBV7-8	.	TGTGCCAGCAGCGGGCCGGCCGACTCCTACAATGAGCAGTTCTTC	CASSGPADSYNEQFF
TRBJ2-7	.	TRBV7-2	.	TGTGCCAGCAGCCCCGGTCGGTGGGACGGCAAGGGGCTCGAGCAGTACTTC	CASSPGRWDGKGLEQYF
TRBJ2-7	.	TRBV29-1	.	TGCAGCGTTGAAGATCTCCCCTACGAGCAGTACTTC	CSVEDLPYEQYF
TRBJ1-5	.	TRBV18	.	TGTGCCAGCTCACAGGGGACACCCGGTGGACAGCCCCAGCATTTT	CASSQGTPGGQPQHF
TRBJ1-2	.	TRBV6-5	.	TGTGCCAGCAGTTACCTCAAAAGCCGCTATGGCTACACCTTC	CASSYLKSRYGYTF
TRBJ1-1	.	TRBV2	.	TGTGCCAGCAGCTTAACGCTGTCTGAAGCTTTCTTT	CASSLTLSEAFF
TRBJ1-4	.	TRBV6-1	.	TGTGCCAGCAGTGAATGGGGGAGAACTAATGAAAAACTGTTTTTT	CASSEWGRTNEKLFF
TRBJ1-2	.	TRBV2	TRBD1	TGTGCCAGCAGTGAAAGGGGACAGGGGCACTATGGCTACACCTTC	CASSERGQGHYGYTF
TRBJ2-5	.	TRBV7-9	TRBD1	TGTGCCAGCTTGCATGGGGTACAGGGGGAGACCCAGTACTTC	CASLHGVQGETQYF
TRBJ2-7	.	TRBV2	.	TGTGCCAGCAGCCACAGGGAGGGTTGGGGCTACGAGCAGTACTTC	CASSHREGWGYEQYF
TRBJ1-5	.	TRBV5-1	.	TGCGCCAGCAGCCTAGGGGAGGGCAATCAGCCCCAGCATTTT	CASSLGEGNQPQHF
TRBJ1-3	.	TRBV18	TRBD1	TGTGCCAGCTCACCCACAGGGGGGAGCTCTGGAAACACCATATATTTT	CASSPTGGSSGNTIYF
TRBJ2-7	.	TRBV27	TRBD1	TGTGCCAGCAGTTCTGGGACAGGGGGCTACGAGCAGTACTTC	CASSSGTGGYEQYF
TRBJ2-6	.	TRBV7-3	.	TGTGCCAGCAGCGGTCCACCCCACTCTGGGGCCAACGTCCTGACTTTC	CASSGPPHSGANVLTF
TRBJ2-5	once	TRBV28	.	TGTGCCGTACGAGGGGGGTCAGTGGAGACCCAGTACTTC	CAVRGGSVETQYF
TRBJ2-3	.	TRBV5-1	TRBD2	TGCGCCAGCAGCTTCGGGGCGGGGGGCGCTTCTAGCACAGATACGCAGTATTTT	CASSFGAGGASSTDTQYF
TRBJ2-7	.	TRBV7-2	TRBD2	TGTGCCAGCAGCCCCCCGGGACTAGACGCCTACGAGCAGTACTTC	CASSPPGLDAYEQYF
TRBJ1-3	.	TRBV9	.	TGTGCCAGCAGCGTAGATAAGGGGTTCTCTGGAAACACCATATATTTT	CASSVDKGFSGNTIYF
TRBJ1-3	.	TRBV6-1	.	TGTGCCAGTAATCTCCAGGTTGGTGGAAACACCATATATTTT	CASNLQVGGNTIYF
TRBJ1-1	.	TRBV6-1	.	TGTGCCAGCAGTGAAGCGCCCGGGAGGAACACTGAAGCTTTCTTT	CASSEAPGRNTEAFF
TRBJ2-7	.	TRBV7-2	TRBD1	TGTGCCAGCAGCTGGGGACAGGACGAGCAGTACTTC	CASSWGQDEQYF
TRBJ2-3	.	TRBV7-6	.	TGTGCCAGCAGCTTAGGGGCTACCCAAGCATTTACAGATACGCAGTATTTT	CASSLGATQAFTDTQYF
TRBJ2-3	.	TRBV6-5	.	TGTGCCAGCAGTTACTCGGGGGCTAGCACAGATACGCAGTATTTT	CASSYSGASTDTQYF
TRBJ2-6	.	TRBV27	.	TGTGCCAGCAGTTTATCTACATTCTCTGGGGCCAACGTCCTGACTTTC	CASSLSTFSGANVLTF
TRBJ1-3	.	TRBV18	TRBD1	TGTGCCAGCCCTCACCAAGGACAGGGAGGCTCTGGAAACACCATATATTTT	CASPHQGQGGSGNTIYF
TRBJ2-5	.	TRBV5-6	.	TGTGCCAGCAGCCCTCGAGGACAGGGAGGGCAAGAGGCCCAGTACTTC	CASSPRGQGGQEAQYF
TRBJ2-5	.	TRBV29-1	.	TGCAGCGTTGAAAAGGGGCGAGAGACCCAGTACTTC	CSVEKGRETQYF
TRBJ1-6	.	TRBV5-1	.	TGCGCCAGCAGCCCTATGGGGGCGGGAAGGGGTAATTCACCCCTCCACTTT	CASSPMGAGRGNSPLHF
TRBJ2-2	.	TRBV7-2	.	TGTGCCAGCAGCTTCCGGGGGTCAACCACCGGGGAGCTGTTTTTT	CASSFRGSTTGELFF
TRBJ1-3	.	TRBV5-6	TRBD1	TGTGCCAGCAGCTTGGGAGGGACAGGGACTGGAAACACCATATATTTT	CASSLGGTGTGNTIYF
TRBJ2-1	.	TRBV4-1	.	TGCGCCAGCAGCCAAGATCCGGTGGGACCGGGTCTTCGCCGCAATGAGCAGTTCTTC	CASSQDPVGPGLRRNEQFF
TRBJ2-3	.	TRBV5-1	.	TGCGCCAGCAGCTTGAATAGCCTCACAGATACGCAGTATTTT	CASSLNSLTDTQYF
TRBJ1-5	.	TRBV11-3	.	TGTGCCAGCAGCTACCGGACGGGGGCCAATCAGCCCCAGCATTTT	CASSYRTGANQPQHF